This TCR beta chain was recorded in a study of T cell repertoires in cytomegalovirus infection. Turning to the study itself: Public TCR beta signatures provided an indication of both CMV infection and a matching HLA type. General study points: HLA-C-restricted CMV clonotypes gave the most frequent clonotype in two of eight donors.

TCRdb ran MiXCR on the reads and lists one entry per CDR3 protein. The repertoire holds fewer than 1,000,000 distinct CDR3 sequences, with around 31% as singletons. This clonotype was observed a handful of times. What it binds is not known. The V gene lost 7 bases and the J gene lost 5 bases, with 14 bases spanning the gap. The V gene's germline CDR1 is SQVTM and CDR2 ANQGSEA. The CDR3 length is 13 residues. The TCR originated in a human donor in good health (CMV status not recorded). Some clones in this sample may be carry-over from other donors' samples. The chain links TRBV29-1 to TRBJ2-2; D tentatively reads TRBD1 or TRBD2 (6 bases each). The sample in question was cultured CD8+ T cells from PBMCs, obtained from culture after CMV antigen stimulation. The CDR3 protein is CSAPSGATGELFF. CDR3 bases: TGCAGCGCCCCATCGGGGGCGACCGGGGAGCTGTTTTTT.